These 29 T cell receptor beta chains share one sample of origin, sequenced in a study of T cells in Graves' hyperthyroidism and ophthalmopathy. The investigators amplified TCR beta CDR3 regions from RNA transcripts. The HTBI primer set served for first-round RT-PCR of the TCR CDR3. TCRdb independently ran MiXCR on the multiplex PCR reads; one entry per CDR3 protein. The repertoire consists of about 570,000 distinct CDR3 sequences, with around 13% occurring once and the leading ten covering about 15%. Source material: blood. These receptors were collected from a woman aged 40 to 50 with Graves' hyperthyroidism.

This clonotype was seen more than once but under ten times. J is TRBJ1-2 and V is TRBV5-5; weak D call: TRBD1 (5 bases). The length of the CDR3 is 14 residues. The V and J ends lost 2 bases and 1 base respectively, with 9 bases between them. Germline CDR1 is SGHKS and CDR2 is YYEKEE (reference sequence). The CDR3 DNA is TGTGCCAGCAGCTTTGGGACCTTTAACTATGGCTACACCTTC. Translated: CASSFGTFNYGYTF.

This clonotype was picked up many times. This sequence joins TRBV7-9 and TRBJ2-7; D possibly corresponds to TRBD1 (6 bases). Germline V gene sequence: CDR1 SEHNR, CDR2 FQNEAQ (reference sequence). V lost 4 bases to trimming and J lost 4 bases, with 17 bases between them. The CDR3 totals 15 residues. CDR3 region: CASSSRQDPPYEQYF. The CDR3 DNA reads TGTGCCAGCAGCTCAAGACAGGACCCCCCGTACGAGCAGTACTTC.

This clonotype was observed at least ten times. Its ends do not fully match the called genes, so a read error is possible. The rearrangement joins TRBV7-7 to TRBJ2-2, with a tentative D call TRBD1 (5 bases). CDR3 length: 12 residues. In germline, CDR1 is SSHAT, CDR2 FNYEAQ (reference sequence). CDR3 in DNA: TGTGCTAGCAGCCAGGGTGGTGGGGAGCTGTTTTTT. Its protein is CASSQGGGELFF.

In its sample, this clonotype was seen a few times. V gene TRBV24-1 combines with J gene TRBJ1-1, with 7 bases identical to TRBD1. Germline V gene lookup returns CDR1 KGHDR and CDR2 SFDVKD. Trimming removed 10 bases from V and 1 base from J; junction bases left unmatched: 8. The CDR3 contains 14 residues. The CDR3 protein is CATRQGRQNTEAFF. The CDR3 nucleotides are TGTGCCACTAGACAGGGCAGACAGAACACTGAAGCTTTCTTT.

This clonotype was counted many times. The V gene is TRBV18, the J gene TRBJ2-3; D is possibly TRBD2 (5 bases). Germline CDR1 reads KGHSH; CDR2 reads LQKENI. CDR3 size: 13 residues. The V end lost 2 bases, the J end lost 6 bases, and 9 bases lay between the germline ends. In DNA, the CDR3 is TGTGCCAGCTCACCAACTAGGCAGGATACGCAGTATTTT. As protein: CASSPTRQDTQYF.

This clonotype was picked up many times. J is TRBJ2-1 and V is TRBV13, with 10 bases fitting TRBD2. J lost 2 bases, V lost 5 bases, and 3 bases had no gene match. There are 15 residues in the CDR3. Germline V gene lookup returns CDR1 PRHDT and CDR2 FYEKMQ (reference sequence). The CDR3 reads CASSNSGRTYNEQFF. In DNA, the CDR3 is TGTGCCAGCAGCAATAGCGGGAGGACCTACAATGAGCAGTTCTTC.

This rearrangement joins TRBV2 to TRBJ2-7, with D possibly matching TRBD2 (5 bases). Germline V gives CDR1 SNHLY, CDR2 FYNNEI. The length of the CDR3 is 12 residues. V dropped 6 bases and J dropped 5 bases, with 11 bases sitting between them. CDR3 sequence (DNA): TGTGCCAGCAGCCAAGGGAGCGACGAGCAGTACTTC. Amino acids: CASSQGSDEQYF.

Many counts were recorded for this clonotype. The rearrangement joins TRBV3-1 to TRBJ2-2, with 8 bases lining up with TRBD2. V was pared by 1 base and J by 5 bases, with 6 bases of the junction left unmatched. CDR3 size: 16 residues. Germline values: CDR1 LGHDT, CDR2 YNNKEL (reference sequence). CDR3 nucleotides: TGTGCCAGCAGCCAAGGGGGGAGACTAGCGACCGGGGAGCTGTTTTTT. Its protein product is CASSQGGRLATGELFF.

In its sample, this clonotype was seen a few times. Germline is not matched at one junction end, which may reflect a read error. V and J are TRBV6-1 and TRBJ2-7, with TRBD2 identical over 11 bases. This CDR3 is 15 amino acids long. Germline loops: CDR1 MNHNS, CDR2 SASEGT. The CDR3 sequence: CAGSESLAGVDEQYF. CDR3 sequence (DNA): TGCGCCGGCAGTGAGTCACTAGCGGGAGTGGACGAGCAGTACTTC.

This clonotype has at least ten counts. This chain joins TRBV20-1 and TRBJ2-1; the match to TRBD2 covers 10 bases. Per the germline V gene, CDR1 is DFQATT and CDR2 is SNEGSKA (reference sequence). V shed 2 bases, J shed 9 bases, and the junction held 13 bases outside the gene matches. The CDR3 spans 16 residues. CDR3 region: CSARPPRLAGEGEQFF. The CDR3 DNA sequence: TGCAGTGCTAGACCCCCCCGGCTAGCGGGAGAGGGTGAGCAGTTCTTC.

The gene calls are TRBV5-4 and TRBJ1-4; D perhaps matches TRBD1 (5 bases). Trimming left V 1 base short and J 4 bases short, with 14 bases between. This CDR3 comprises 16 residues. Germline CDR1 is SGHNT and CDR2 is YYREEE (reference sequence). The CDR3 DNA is TGTGCCAGCAGCTTGTATGTGGCAGGGAATAATGAAAAACTGTTTTTT. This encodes CASSLYVAGNNEKLFF.

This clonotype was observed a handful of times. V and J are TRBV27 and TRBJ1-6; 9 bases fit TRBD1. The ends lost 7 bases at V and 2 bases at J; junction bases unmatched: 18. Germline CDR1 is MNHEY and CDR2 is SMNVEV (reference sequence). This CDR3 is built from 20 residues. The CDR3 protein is CASTRLFTPGQGAYNSPLHF. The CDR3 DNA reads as TGTGCCAGCACCCGATTATTCACTCCGGGACAGGGCGCCTATAATTCACCCCTCCACTTT.

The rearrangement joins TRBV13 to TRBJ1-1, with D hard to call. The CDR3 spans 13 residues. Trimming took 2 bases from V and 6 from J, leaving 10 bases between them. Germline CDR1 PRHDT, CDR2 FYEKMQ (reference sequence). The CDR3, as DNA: TGTGCCAGCAGCTTATCCTCGGACCCTGAAGCTTTCTTT. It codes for CASSLSSDPEAFF.

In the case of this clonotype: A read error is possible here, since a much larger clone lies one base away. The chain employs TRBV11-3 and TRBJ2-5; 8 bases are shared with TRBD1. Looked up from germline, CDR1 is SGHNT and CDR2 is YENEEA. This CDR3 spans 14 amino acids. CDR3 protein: CAGRRSGGRETQYF. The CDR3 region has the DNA TGTGCCGGCAGACGATCAGGGGGCAGGGAGACCCAGTACTTC.

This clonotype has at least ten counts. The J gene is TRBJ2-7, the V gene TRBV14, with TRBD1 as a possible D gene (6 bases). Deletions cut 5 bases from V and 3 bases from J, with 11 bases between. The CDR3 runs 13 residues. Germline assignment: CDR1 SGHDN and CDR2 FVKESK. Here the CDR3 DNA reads TGTGCCAGCAGCACAGGGTGGAGCTACGAGCAGTACTTC. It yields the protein CASSTGWSYEQYF.

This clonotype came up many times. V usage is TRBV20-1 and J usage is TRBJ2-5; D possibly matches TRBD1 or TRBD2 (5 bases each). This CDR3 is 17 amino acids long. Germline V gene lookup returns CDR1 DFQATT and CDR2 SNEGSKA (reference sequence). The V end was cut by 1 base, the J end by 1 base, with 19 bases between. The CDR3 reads CSARGGSGSSSQETQYF. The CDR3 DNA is TGCAGTGCTAGAGGGGGGTCAGGGAGCAGCTCCCAAGAGACCCAGTACTTC.

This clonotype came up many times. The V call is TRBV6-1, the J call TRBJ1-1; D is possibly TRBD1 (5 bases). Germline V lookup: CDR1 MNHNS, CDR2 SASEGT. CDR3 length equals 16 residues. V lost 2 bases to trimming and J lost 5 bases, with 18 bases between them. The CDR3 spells CASSERSSYRGTEAFF. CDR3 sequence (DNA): TGTGCCAGCAGTGAAAGATCGAGCTATCGGGGGACTGAAGCTTTCTTT.

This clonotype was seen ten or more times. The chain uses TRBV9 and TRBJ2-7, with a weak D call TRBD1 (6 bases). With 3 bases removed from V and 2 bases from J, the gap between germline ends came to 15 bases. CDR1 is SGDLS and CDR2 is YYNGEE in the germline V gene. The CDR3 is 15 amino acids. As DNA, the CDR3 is TGTGCCAGCAGCGCCGATGGGACATCCGCCTACGAGCAGTACTTC. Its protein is CASSADGTSAYEQYF. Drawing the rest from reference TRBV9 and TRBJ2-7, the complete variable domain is DSGVTQTPKHLITATGQRVTLRCSPRSGDLSVYWYQQSLDQGLQFLIQYYNGEERAKGNILERFSAQQFPDLHSELNLSSLELGDSALYFCASSADGTSAYEQYFGPGTRLTVT.

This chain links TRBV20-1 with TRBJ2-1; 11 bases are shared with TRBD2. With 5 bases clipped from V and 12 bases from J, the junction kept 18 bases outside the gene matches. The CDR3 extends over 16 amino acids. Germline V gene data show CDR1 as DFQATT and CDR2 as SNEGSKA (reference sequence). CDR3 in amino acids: CSARFAGTSGGRWQFF. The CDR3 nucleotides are TGCAGTGCTCGGTTTGCCGGGACTAGCGGAGGACGCTGGCAGTTCTTC.

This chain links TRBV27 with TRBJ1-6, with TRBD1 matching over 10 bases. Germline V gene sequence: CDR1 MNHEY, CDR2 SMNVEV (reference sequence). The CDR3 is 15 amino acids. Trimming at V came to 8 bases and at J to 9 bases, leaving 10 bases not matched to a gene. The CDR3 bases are TGTGCCAGCGGACCCGGACAGGGGGAAAGTTCACCCCTCCACTTT. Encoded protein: CASGPGQGESSPLHF.

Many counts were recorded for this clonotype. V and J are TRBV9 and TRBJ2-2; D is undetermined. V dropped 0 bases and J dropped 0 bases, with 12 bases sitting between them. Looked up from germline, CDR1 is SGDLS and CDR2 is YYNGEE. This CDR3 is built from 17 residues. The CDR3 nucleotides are TGTGCCAGCAGCGTAGGACCCTCCGGAGCGAACACCGGGGAGCTGTTTTTT. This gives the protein CASSVGPSGANTGELFF.

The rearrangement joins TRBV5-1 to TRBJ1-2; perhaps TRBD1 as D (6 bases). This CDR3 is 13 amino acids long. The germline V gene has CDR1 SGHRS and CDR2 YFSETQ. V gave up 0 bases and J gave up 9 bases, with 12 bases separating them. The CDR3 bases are TGCGCCAGCAGCTTGGCCGGCGGGGGCAGCTACACCTTC. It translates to CASSLAGGGSYTF.

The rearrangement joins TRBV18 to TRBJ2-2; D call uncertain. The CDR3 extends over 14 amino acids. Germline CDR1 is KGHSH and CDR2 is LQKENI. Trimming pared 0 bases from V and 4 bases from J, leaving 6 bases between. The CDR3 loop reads CASSPPTTTGELFF. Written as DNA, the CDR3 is TGTGCCAGCTCACCACCGACGACCACCGGGGAGCTGTTTTTT.

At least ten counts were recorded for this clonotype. In DNA form, the CDR3 reads TGCAGTGCTAGAGTCATCACAAGCACAGATACGCAGTATTTT. It yields the protein CSARVITSTDTQYF. The chain recombines TRBV20-1 with TRBJ2-3, with D uncertain. This CDR3 region has 14 residues. Trimming took off 1 base at V and 0 bases at J, with 8 bases between the two ends. Germline lookup yields CDR1 DFQATT and CDR2 SNEGSKA (reference sequence).

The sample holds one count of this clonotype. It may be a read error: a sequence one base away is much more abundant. As DNA, the CDR3 is TGTGCCAGCAGCTTAGTAGGCGGCCTAGCGGGAACCGGGAAGCTGTTTTTT. Amino acid sequence: CASSLVGGLAGTGKLFF. The chain has TRBV11-3 and TRBJ2-2; TRBD2 aligns across 9 bases. Germline V gene lookup returns CDR1 SGHNT and CDR2 YENEEA. This CDR3 is built from 17 residues.

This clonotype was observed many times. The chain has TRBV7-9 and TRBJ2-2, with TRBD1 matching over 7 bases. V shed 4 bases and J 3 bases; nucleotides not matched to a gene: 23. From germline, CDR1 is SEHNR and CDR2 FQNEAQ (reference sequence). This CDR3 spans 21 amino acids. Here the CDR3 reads CASSSPHIGDSYNRDTGELFF. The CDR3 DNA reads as TGTGCCAGCAGCTCACCTCATATCGGGGACAGCTACAATCGGGACACCGGGGAGCTGTTTTTT.

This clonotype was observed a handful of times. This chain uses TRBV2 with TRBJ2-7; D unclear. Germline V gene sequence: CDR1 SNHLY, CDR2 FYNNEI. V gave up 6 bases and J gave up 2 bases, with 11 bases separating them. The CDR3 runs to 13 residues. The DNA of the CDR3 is TGTGCCAGCAGCCCCAGTCAGACCTACGAGCAGTACTTC. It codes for CASSPSQTYEQYF.

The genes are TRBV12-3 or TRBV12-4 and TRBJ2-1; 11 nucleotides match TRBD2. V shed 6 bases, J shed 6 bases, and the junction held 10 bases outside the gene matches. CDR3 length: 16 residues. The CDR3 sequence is CASRVGLAGGVNEQFF. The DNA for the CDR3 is TGTGCCAGCAGGGTGGGGCTAGCGGGAGGTGTCAATGAGCAGTTCTTC.

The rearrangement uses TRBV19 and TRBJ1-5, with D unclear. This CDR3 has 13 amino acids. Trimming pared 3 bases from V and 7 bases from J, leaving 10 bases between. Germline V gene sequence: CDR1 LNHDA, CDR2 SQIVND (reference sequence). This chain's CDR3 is CASSITEEQPQHF. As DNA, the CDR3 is TGTGCCAGTAGTATTACAGAAGAGCAGCCCCAGCATTTT.